Listed below are T cell receptor beta chains from one sample, sequenced in a study of regulatory T cells in long-lasting Graves disease. TCRdb re-derived calls from the multiplex PCR reads in MiXCR, one entry per CDR3 protein. This table holds about 400,000 distinct CDR3 sequences, over 14% found once. These data are also associated with another study on T cells in Graves' hyperthyroidism and ophthalmopathy.

The source was peripheral blood mononuclear cells (PBMCs), collected at new diagnosis, from a patient treated with antithyroid drugs. These TCRs come from a woman between 35 and 50 years old with Graves disease. The CDR3 runs from the conserved cysteine through the conserved F or W. A D gene is named only where the DNA matches it firmly. Clone size, where shown, is once, few, many, or a class for clones that have expanded.

D,size,V,J,DNA,CDR3
.,.,TRBV29-1,TRBJ1-2,TGCAGCGTTGAAGATCGGGGCAGGTCTCTTACCAACTATGGCTACACCTTC,CSVEDRGRSLTNYGYTF
TRBD2,few,TRBV10-3,TRBJ2-5,TGTGCCACAACTAGCGCCCAAGAGACCCAGTACTTC,CATTSAQETQYF
TRBD2,.,TRBV6-1,TRBJ2-3,TGTGCCAGCGGTGACCTGAGACTAGCAACAGATACGCAGTATTTT,CASGDLRLATDTQYF
.,many,TRBV10-3,TRBJ2-3,TGTGCCATCAGCTCCGTAGCCACTAGCACAGATACGCAGTATTTT,CAISSVATSTDTQYF
.,medium-sized,TRBV6-2/TRBV6-3,TRBJ2-7,TGTGCCAGCAGTTACTCCCCTCTCGACTTACAAGGGGGCGAGCAGTACTTC,CASSYSPLDLQGGEQYF
TRBD2,many,TRBV6-1,TRBJ2-7,TGTGCCAGCAGGATCAGCGGGAGGGATTACGAGCAGTACTTC,CASRISGRDYEQYF
.,few,TRBV15,TRBJ1-4,TGTGCCACCAGCAGAGATATGCGAAATGAAAAACTGTTTTTT,CATSRDMRNEKLFF
TRBD1,.,TRBV20-1,TRBJ1-2,TGCAGTGCTAGCAAACAGGGGGTAGATGGCTACACCTTC,CSASKQGVDGYTF
.,many,TRBV3-1,TRBJ2-1,TGTGCCAGCAGCCGAAAGGTAGAGCACAACAATGAGCAGTTCTTC,CASSRKVEHNNEQFF
.,many,TRBV6-9,TRBJ2-7,TGTGCCAGCAGTTACTCCCCTTCGGTGGTCGGGTACGAGCAGTACTTC,CASSYSPSVVGYEQYF
.,.,TRBV24-1,TRBJ2-7,TGTGCCACCAGCAACCCGCCCGGGACCGATGATTACGAGCAGTACTTC,CATSNPPGTDDYEQYF
.,many,TRBV11-3,TRBJ2-2,TGTGCCAGCAGCTTTGGACAATCGAACACCGGGGAGCTGTTTTTT,CASSFGQSNTGELFF
.,many,TRBV27,TRBJ1-6,TGTGCCAGCGGGACTATTGGGGGGCAGCCACCCCTCCACTTT,CASGTIGGQPPLHF
TRBD2,.,TRBV29-1,TRBJ2-1,TGCAGCGTGACCGGGACTAGCGGGAGGCGGAGCTACAATGAGCAGTTCTTC,CSVTGTSGRRSYNEQFF
TRBD1,many,TRBV7-9,TRBJ2-7,TGTGCCAGCAGCACCTCGGGACAGGCGTACGAGCAGTACTTC,CASSTSGQAYEQYF
TRBD1,many,TRBV11-2,TRBJ2-2,TGTGCCAGCAGCTTAACGGACAGGGGGCTCACCGGGGAGCTGTTTTTT,CASSLTDRGLTGELFF
.,few,TRBV11-2,TRBJ2-2,TGTGCCAGCAGCCATGGGGCAGGGGGAGGAACCGGGGAGCTGTTTTTT,CASSHGAGGGTGELFF
.,many,TRBV11-2,TRBJ1-1,TGTGCCAGGACGTGGGGCGCGGACACTGAAGCTTTCTTT,CARTWGADTEAFF
.,many,TRBV30,TRBJ2-7,TGTGCCTGGACCTATTCGGGGGCCACCTACGAGCAGTACTTC,CAWTYSGATYEQYF
.,many,TRBV2,TRBJ2-7,TGTGCCAGCGGAGAAGTCGAGCAGTACTTC,CASGEVEQYF
.,.,TRBV10-2,TRBJ2-2,TGCGCCAGCGGGTGGGGTAACACCGGGGAGCTGTTTTTT,CASGWGNTGELFF
.,few,TRBV20-1,TRBJ1-5,TGCAGTGCTAGAGACCCGACAGGACCATTTAGCAATCAGCCCCAGCATTTT,CSARDPTGPFSNQPQHF
.,many,TRBV12-3/TRBV12-4,TRBJ1-2,TGTGCCAGCAGTTCAGTCCCGGGACACCCTCCGGGCTACACCTTC,CASSSVPGHPPGYTF
.,.,TRBV11-2,TRBJ1-1,TGTGCCAGCACCAGCTTACGAGCGGGGGACACTGAAGCTTTCTTT,CASTSLRAGDTEAFF
.,many,TRBV6-2/TRBV6-3,TRBJ2-3,TGTGCCAGCAGCGGACTACCCCCCGGGTCCGTCGAAGATACGCAGTATTTT,CASSGLPPGSVEDTQYF
.,many,TRBV2,TRBJ2-3,TGTGCCAGCAGTGAATGGGGACCTGATACGCAGTATTTT,CASSEWGPDTQYF
.,few,TRBV29-1,TRBJ2-1,TGCAGCGTTGAAGATGGAGGGGCGGTGTCCAATGAGCAGTTCTTC,CSVEDGGAVSNEQFF
.,many,TRBV13,TRBJ2-7,TGTGCCAGCAGCCAACGGGGGAACGAGCAGTACTTC,CASSQRGNEQYF
TRBD1,many,TRBV19,TRBJ1-5,TGTGCCAGTACCTCGGCTGGACAGGGATATCAGCCCCAGCATTTT,CASTSAGQGYQPQHF
TRBD1,few,TRBV10-3,TRBJ2-1,TGTGCCATCAGAGACAGGGTGGATGAGCAGTTCTTC,CAIRDRVDEQFF
TRBD1,many,TRBV7-2,TRBJ2-1,TGTGCCAGCAGCGCCTACTCCGGGACAGGCGACAATGAGCAGTTCTTC,CASSAYSGTGDNEQFF
TRBD2,few,TRBV6-1,TRBJ2-7,TGTGCCAGCAGTGAAGCCGGGGGGGGTCTCTCCTACGAGCAGTACTTC,CASSEAGGGLSYEQYF
TRBD2,many,TRBV6-5,TRBJ2-7,TGTGCCAGCAGTTACCCTAGCGGGAGGGCCCACGAGCAGTACTTC,CASSYPSGRAHEQYF
TRBD2,many,TRBV5-1,TRBJ2-1,TGCGCCAGCAGACTACTCAGACCGGGACTAGCGAACAATGAGCAGTTCTTC,CASRLLRPGLANNEQFF
.,few,TRBV4-1,TRBJ2-1,TGCGCCAGCAGCCAGGACTGGGAGCAGTTCTTC,CASSQDWEQFF
TRBD2,.,TRBV5-1,TRBJ2-1,TGCGCCAGCAGCTCCTCCGGGACTAGCGGGAGAAGGGATGAGCAGTTCTTC,CASSSSGTSGRRDEQFF
.,many,TRBV9,TRBJ2-1,TGTGCCAGCAGCGTAGGCAGGGAGAATGAGCAGTTCTTC,CASSVGRENEQFF
.,many,TRBV13,TRBJ2-7,TGTGCCAGCAGCCACCAGGCCAGGGAGCAGTACTTC,CASSHQAREQYF
TRBD1,many,TRBV28,TRBJ1-2,TGTGCCAGCAGCCCGACGGGACAGAACTATGGCTACACCTTC,CASSPTGQNYGYTF
.,.,TRBV29-1,TRBJ1-1,TGCAGCGTTGAAGATGGGGTGAACACTGAAGCTTTCTTT,CSVEDGVNTEAFF
.,many,TRBV19,TRBJ1-1,TGTGCCAGTAGTCATGTGTATGGGAGTCAGAACACTGAAGCTTTCTTT,CASSHVYGSQNTEAFF
.,.,TRBV29-1,TRBJ2-7,TGCAGCGTTGGATATGCGAACTCCTACGAGCAGTACTTC,CSVGYANSYEQYF
.,many,TRBV7-9,TRBJ2-3,TGTGCCAGCAGCTTAGCAGACAGACAGGTTGGCGCAGATACGCAGTATTTT,CASSLADRQVGADTQYF
.,few,TRBV5-4,TRBJ1-3,TGTGCCAGCAGCTTGCAGGCCGGGGGCGAAAACACCATATATTTT,CASSLQAGGENTIYF
TRBD1,many,TRBV27,TRBJ1-2,TGTGCCAGCAGAGGGCCCTGGGGACAGGAGAGACCCAAGCATGGCTACACCTTC,CASRGPWGQERPKHGYTF
TRBD1,.,TRBV30,TRBJ1-2,TGTGCCTGGAATCGCGGGACAGGGTTTGGAGGCTACACCTTC,CAWNRGTGFGGYTF
TRBD2,many,TRBV27,TRBJ2-1,TGTGCCAGCAGTGTAGCGGGAGCGGGCTACAATGAGCAGTTCTTC,CASSVAGAGYNEQFF
TRBD1,few,TRBV20-1,TRBJ1-4,TGCAGTGCTAGAGATCAATTCGGAGGGGGCGGTGAAAAACTGTTTTTT,CSARDQFGGGGEKLFF
.,many,TRBV11-2,TRBJ2-2,TGTGCCAGCAGCTCTTGGACCGGGGAGCTGTTTTTT,CASSSWTGELFF
.,many,TRBV12-3/TRBV12-4,TRBJ1-5,TGTGCCAGCAGTGGGGAGGGGCACAATCAGCCCCAGCATTTT,CASSGEGHNQPQHF
TRBD1,few,TRBV6-2/TRBV6-3,TRBJ1-1,TGTGCCAGCACCTATCCAAGGGGGCTGGTCACTGAAGCTTTCTTT,CASTYPRGLVTEAFF
TRBD1,many,TRBV5-1,TRBJ1-1,TGTGCCAGCAGTTCGGGACAGCCTAACACTGAAGCTTTCTTT,CASSSGQPNTEAFF
TRBD1,few,TRBV20-1,TRBJ1-5,TGCAGTGCTATACAGGGGATCAGCAATCAGCCCCAGCATTTT,CSAIQGISNQPQHF
.,many,TRBV10-3,TRBJ2-5,TGTGCCATCAGTGACTTCGGGTCGAAAGAGACCCAGTACTTC,CAISDFGSKETQYF